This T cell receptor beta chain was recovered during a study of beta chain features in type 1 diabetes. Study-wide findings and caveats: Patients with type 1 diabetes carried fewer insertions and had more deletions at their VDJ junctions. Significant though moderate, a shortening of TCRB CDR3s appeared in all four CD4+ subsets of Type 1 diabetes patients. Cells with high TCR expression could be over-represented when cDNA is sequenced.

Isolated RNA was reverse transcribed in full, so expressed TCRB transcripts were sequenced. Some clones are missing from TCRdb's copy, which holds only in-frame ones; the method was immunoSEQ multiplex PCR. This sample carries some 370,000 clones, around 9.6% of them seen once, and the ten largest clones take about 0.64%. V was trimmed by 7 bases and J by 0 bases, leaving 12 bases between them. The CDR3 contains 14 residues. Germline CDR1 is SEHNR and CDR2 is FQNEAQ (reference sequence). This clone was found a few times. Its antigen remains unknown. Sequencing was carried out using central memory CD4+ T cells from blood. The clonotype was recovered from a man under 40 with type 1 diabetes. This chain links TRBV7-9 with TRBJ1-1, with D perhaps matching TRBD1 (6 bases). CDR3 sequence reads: CASTHGQMNTEAFF. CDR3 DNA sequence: TGTGCCAGCACCCATGGACAGATGAACACTGAAGCTTTCTTT.